In its sample, the clone carrying this T cell receptor (beta chain) was seen many times. What it binds is unknown. Both previously described methods and listed TCR primers were employed to make bulk TCR libraries. TCRdb reprocessed the PCR reads via MiXCR and lists one record per CDR3 protein. The repertoire has some 89,000 distinct CDR3 sequences, about 24% of them found once; the top ten carry roughly 1%. This specimen belongs to a study of molecular identifiers for immune sequencing clone quantification. General study points: Jurkat TCR RNA from one cell was spiked into about a million naive cells, and it was reportedly detectable there.

The CDR3 has 15 amino acids. With V trimmed by 3 bases and J by 4 bases, 1 base remained unmatched. CDR1 is KGHDR, CDR2 SFDVKD, per germline. Sequencing was performed on naive CD8+ T cells from blood, with Jurkat cell RNA spiked in. Subset here: FACS-sorted CD8+CD4-CCR7+CD45RA+ naive T cells. This chain connects TRBV24-1 to TRBJ2-1; 11 nucleotides align to TRBD2. This TCR derives from a human donor in good health. Some libraries in this study had Jurkat cell RNA spiked in. DNA of the CDR3: TGTGCCACCAGTGATGTAGCGGGGGGGTACAATGAGCAGTTCTTC. This encodes CATSDVAGGYNEQFF.